These 9 T cell receptor beta chains were all obtained from the same sample, sequenced in a study of blood T cell repertoires in COVID-19. Data came from immunoSEQ multiplex PCR; TCRdb stores just in-frame clones and leaves some out. This table holds 55,000 to 75,000 clones, roughly 82% found once. Sequencing was done on a sample of peripheral blood. The receptors shown here come from a man older than 75 with active COVID-19.

The chain employs TRBV7-9 and TRBJ2-5; 9 bases align to TRBD1. Per germline, CDR1 SEHNR and CDR2 FQNEAQ (reference sequence). J lost 7 bases, V lost 5 bases, and 14 bases had no gene match. There are 16 residues in the CDR3. The DNA of the CDR3 is TGTGCCAGCAGCCGAGATTCGGGACAGGGATTGGTGACCCAGTACTTC. Its protein product is CASSRDSGQGLVTQYF.

The V and J genes are TRBV3-1 (or the pseudogene TRBV3-2) and TRBJ1-2; D is unclear. V was clipped by 3 bases and J by 3 bases, with 8 bases between them. CDR1 is LGHDT, CDR2 YNNKEL, per germline (reference sequence). This CDR3 has 13 residues. For the CDR3, the DNA is TGTGCCAGCAGCCAGGTCCCGGACTATGGCTACACCTTC. Amino acid sequence: CASSQVPDYGYTF.

Written as DNA, the CDR3 is TGCGCCAGCAGCTTGGTAGCGGAGAGCACAGATACGCAGTATTTT. Protein: CASSLVAESTDTQYF. This chain connects TRBV5-1 to TRBJ2-3; D possibly corresponds to TRBD2 (6 bases). The CDR3 has 15 amino acids. V was shortened by 0 bases and J by 0 bases, with 8 bases between the two germline ends. Per the germline V gene, CDR1 is SGHRS and CDR2 is YFSETQ.

Written as DNA, the CDR3 is TGTGCCAGCCGACTAGCGGGAGTACCGGGAACCGGGGAGCTGTTTTTT. It is translated as CASRLAGVPGTGELFF. The rearrangement joins TRBV7-2 to TRBJ2-2; 12 nucleotides align to TRBD2. V was pared by 8 bases and J by 5 bases, with 9 bases of the junction left unmatched. The CDR3 contains 16 residues. Germline CDR1 reads SGHTA; CDR2 reads FQGNSA.

This sequence joins TRBV19 and TRBJ1-5; D may be TRBD1 (6 bases). Trimming stripped 3 bases from V and 10 bases from J, with 19 bases between. CDR3 length: 15 residues. Germline V CDR1 and CDR2: LNHDA, SQIVND (reference sequence). The DNA for the CDR3 is TGTGCCAGTAGTATTGGCCAGGACAGATTCGGCCCCCAGCATTTT. This sequence encodes CASSIGQDRFGPQHF.

V is TRBV30 and J is TRBJ2-7; 7 bases agree with TRBD2. Germline CDR1 reads GTSNPN; CDR2 reads SVGIG (reference sequence). This CDR3 is 14 amino acids long. V lost 2 bases, J lost 0 bases, and 4 bases stayed unmatched. The CDR3 loop reads CAWSWGGSSYEQYF. The CDR3, as DNA: TGTGCCTGGAGTTGGGGCGGGAGCTCCTACGAGCAGTACTTC.

This chain joins TRBV14 and TRBJ1-5; TRBD1 aligns across 7 bases. V trimming: 3 bases; J trimming: 3 bases; junction bases outside the gene matches: 2. Germline V CDR1 and CDR2: SGHDN, FVKESK. The CDR3 is made up of 14 amino acids. CDR3 protein: CASSQTGFNQPQHF. CDR3 coding DNA: TGTGCCAGCAGCCAGACAGGGTTCAATCAGCCCCAGCATTTT. Complete variable domain (other parts from reference TRBV14 and TRBJ1-5): EAGVTQFPSHSVIEKGQTVTLRCDPISGHDNLYWYRRVMGKEIKFLLHFVKESKQDESGMPNNRFLAERTGGTYSTLKVQPAELEDSGVYFCASSQTGFNQPQHFGDGTRLSIL.

This chain connects TRBV10-1 to TRBJ1-2; unclear D gene. Trimming cost V 0 bases and J 4 bases, with 18 bases left between them. The CDR3 has 17 residues. Looked up from germline, CDR1 is WNHNN and CDR2 is SYGVQD (reference sequence). This CDR3 reads CASSESKTDVRCYGYTF. In DNA form, the CDR3 reads TGCGCCAGCAGTGAGTCTAAAACAGACGTTCGTTGCTATGGCTACACCTTC.

In its sample, this clone was seen once. The J gene is TRBJ2-7, the V gene TRBV30; the match to TRBD1 covers 8 bases. The CDR3 covers 15 residues. Germline V gene sequence: CDR1 GTSNPN, CDR2 SVGIG (reference sequence). With 0 bases clipped from V and 4 bases from J, the junction kept 8 bases outside the gene matches. The CDR3 bases are TGTGCCTGGAGTGTACACAGGGACAGGCCTTACGAGCAGTACTTC. The encoded protein is CAWSVHRDRPYEQYF.